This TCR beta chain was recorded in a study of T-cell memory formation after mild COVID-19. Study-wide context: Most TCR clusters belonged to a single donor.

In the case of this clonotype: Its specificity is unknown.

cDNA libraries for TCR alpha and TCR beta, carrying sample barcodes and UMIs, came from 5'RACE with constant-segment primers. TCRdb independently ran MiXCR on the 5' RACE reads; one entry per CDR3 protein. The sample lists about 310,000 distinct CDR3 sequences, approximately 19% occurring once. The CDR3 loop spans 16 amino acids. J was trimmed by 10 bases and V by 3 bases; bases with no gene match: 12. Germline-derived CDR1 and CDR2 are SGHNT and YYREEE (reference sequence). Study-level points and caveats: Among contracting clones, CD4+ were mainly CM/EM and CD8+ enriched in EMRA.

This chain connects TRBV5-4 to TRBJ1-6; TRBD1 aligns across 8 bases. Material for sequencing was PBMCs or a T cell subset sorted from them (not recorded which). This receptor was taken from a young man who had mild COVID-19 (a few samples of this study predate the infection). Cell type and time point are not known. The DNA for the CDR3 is TGTGCCAGCAGCTCACCCCCCGGACAGGGTAGCTCACCCCTCCACTTT. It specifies CASSSPPGQGSSPLHF.